This TCR beta chain was obtained from a study of T cell repertoires in cytomegalovirus infection. The V gene end was trimmed by 11 bases and the J gene end by 4 bases; junction bases not matched to a gene: 12. The CDR3 length is 15 residues. Germline V gives CDR1 SNHLY, CDR2 FYNNEI. TCRdb re-derived calls from the reads in MiXCR, one entry per CDR3 protein. The repertoire holds around 530,000 distinct CDR3 sequences, approximately 17% seen once, with about 24% in the top ten. This clonotype was recorded many times. The rearrangement uses TRBV2 and TRBJ2-1, with 9 bases matching TRBD2. The TCR comes from a human donor in good health (CMV status not recorded). Some clones in this sample may be carry-over from other donors' samples. Source material: CD8+ T cells from PBMCs. DNA for the CDR3: TGTGCCTACTACCGCGCGGGAGGGCCGTACAATGAGCAGTTCTTC. Translation gives CAYYRAGGPYNEQFF.